Presented here are 27 T cell receptor beta chains from one specimen sequenced in a study of OX40 agonist ivuxolimab in advanced cancers. This table comes from immunoSEQ multiplex PCR, and its TCRdb copy is limited to in-frame clones, with some not included. The repertoire consists of more than 80,000 clones, with approximately 94% occurring once and the leading ten covering 2% to 3%. Sequencing used CD4+ or CD8+ T cells sorted from blood, obtained in a trial of the OX40 agonist ivuxolimab. The receptors originated from an adult with an advanced solid tumor such as melanoma, head and neck, liver or kidney cancer.

The chain joins TRBV7-9 to TRBJ2-7, with 8 bases identical to TRBD1. Germline values: CDR1 SEHNR, CDR2 FQNEAQ (reference sequence). Trimming at V came to 3 bases and at J to 2 bases, leaving 6 bases not matched to a gene. The length of the CDR3 is 15 residues. The CDR3 here is CASSFTGGAAYEQYF. In nucleotides, the CDR3 is TGTGCCAGCAGCTTTACAGGGGGAGCAGCCTACGAGCAGTACTTC.

The chain couples TRBV27 to TRBJ2-3; D gene uncertain. Trimming removed 3 bases from V and 3 bases from J, with 7 bases in between. Looked up from germline, CDR1 is MNHEY and CDR2 is SMNVEV (reference sequence). The CDR3 totals 13 residues. In DNA, the CDR3 is TGTGCCAGCAGTTTTCTACAGACAGATACGCAGTATTTT. Translation: CASSFLQTDTQYF.

This clone turned up a few times. The chain employs TRBV27 and TRBJ1-2, with D possibly matching TRBD1 (5 bases). Per germline, CDR1 MNHEY and CDR2 SMNVEV (reference sequence). Trimming removed 5 bases from V and 4 bases from J, with 11 bases in between. The CDR3 extends over 13 amino acids. CDR3 residues: CASSPGPRYGYTF. The CDR3 DNA follows: TGTGCCAGCAGTCCGGGACCCCGCTATGGCTACACCTTC.

This chain uses TRBV29-1 with TRBJ2-5, with D tentatively TRBD1 (5 bases). This CDR3 spans 13 amino acids. Trimming pared 3 bases from V and 4 bases from J, leaving 12 bases between. Per germline, CDR1 SQVTM and CDR2 ANQGSEA. The chain's CDR3 is CSVEVQGGETQYF. The CDR3 DNA reads as TGCAGCGTTGAGGTCCAGGGCGGAGAGACCCAGTACTTC.

The chain has TRBV2 and TRBJ1-2; tentative D call: TRBD1 (5 bases). With 6 bases removed from V and 0 bases from J, the gap between germline ends came to 11 bases. Germline loops: CDR1 SNHLY, CDR2 FYNNEI. The CDR3 is made up of 14 amino acids. CDR3 sequence reads: CASRGPLANYGYTF. CDR3 DNA: TGTGCCAGCAGGGGACCGTTAGCTAACTATGGCTACACCTTC.

The chain carries TRBV6-1 and TRBJ2-7, with 9 bases matching TRBD1. The CDR3 is 11 amino acids. The ends lost 6 bases at V and 6 bases at J; junction bases unmatched: 0. Germline CDR1 reads MNHNS; CDR2 reads SASEGT. The CDR3 nucleotides are TGTGCCAGCAGGACAGGGGGCGAGCAGTACTTC. Its protein is CASRTGGEQYF.

Comment on this clone: Other DNA sequences in the same sample also yield this CDR3. V usage is TRBV19 and J usage is TRBJ1-2; D unclear. The CDR3 runs to 13 residues. Per the germline V gene, CDR1 is LNHDA and CDR2 is SQIVND (reference sequence). V gave up 3 bases and J gave up 5 bases, with 10 bases separating them. The CDR3 DNA reads as TGTGCCAGTAGTATCACAGAATCTTATGGCTACACCTTC. Encoded protein: CASSITESYGYTF.

This chain joins TRBV4-1 and TRBJ2-3; D unresolved. The CDR3 runs 14 residues. The V end was cut by 3 bases, the J end by 0 bases, with 7 bases between. CDR1 is MGHRA, CDR2 YSYEKL, per germline. The CDR3 spells CASSHPRSTDTQYF. CDR3 in DNA: TGCGCCAGCAGCCATCCACGAAGCACAGATACGCAGTATTTT.

On this clone: The sample contains more than one DNA sequence encoding this CDR3. This sequence joins TRBV30 and TRBJ1-5; D uncertain. CDR3 length: 12 amino acids. Germline assignment: CDR1 GTSNPN and CDR2 SVGIG (reference sequence). Trimming pared 0 bases from V and 4 bases from J, leaving 4 bases between. As DNA, the CDR3 is TGTGCCTGGAGTGTCGGAAATCAGCCCCAGCATTTT. It encodes CAWSVGNQPQHF.

V and J are TRBV29-1 and TRBJ2-7, with 10 bases lining up with TRBD1. The CDR3 loop spans 13 amino acids. J was trimmed by 4 bases and V by 7 bases; bases with no gene match: 7. Germline-derived CDR1 and CDR2 are SQVTM and ANQGSEA. Written as DNA, the CDR3 is TGCAGCGGTGGGACAGGGGATGCGTACGAGCAGTACTTC. This translates into CSGGTGDAYEQYF.

This chain joins TRBV2 and TRBJ1-5; D not certain. CDR1 is SNHLY and CDR2 is FYNNEI in the germline V gene. This CDR3 contains 15 residues. Between the trimmed V and J ends, which lost 4 bases and 1 base, there was a span of 11 bases. DNA of the CDR3: TGTGCCAGCAGTGCTTGGACCGACAGCAATCAGCCCCAGCATTTT. It yields the protein CASSAWTDSNQPQHF.

The chain joins TRBV27 to TRBJ2-7, with 12 bases identical to TRBD1. Germline-derived CDR1 and CDR2 are MNHEY and SMNVEV (reference sequence). This CDR3 is built from 14 residues. V was pared by 6 bases and J by 6 bases, with 6 bases of the junction left unmatched. The CDR3 loop reads CASSHGTGGFEQYF. Written as DNA, the CDR3 is TGTGCCAGCAGCCATGGGACAGGGGGCTTCGAGCAGTACTTC.

This chain joins TRBV11-2 and TRBJ2-3; 7 bases align to TRBD1. CDR3 length: 15 amino acids. The germline V gene encodes CDR1 SGHAT and CDR2 FQNNGV. J gave up 3 bases and V 6 bases, and 9 bases lay outside the gene matches. In DNA form, the CDR3 reads TGTGCCAGCAGTTTTGGGACAGCCAAAACAGATACGCAGTATTTT. As protein: CASSFGTAKTDTQYF.

The V gene is TRBV4-1, the J gene TRBJ1-1; unclear D gene. Germline V gene data show CDR1 as MGHRA and CDR2 as YSYEKL. V was shortened by 1 base and J by 11 bases, with 14 bases between the two germline ends. The CDR3 has 13 amino acids. The CDR3 loop is CASSQGSSSPAFF. The CDR3 DNA sequence: TGCGCCAGCAGCCAAGGGAGTTCCTCCCCCGCTTTCTTT.

This clone was seen once. The chain employs TRBV18 and TRBJ1-2, with a tentative D call TRBD1 (5 bases). Germline CDR1 is KGHSH and CDR2 is LQKENI. The CDR3 spans 13 residues. V was pared by 0 bases and J by 5 bases, with 7 bases between. CDR3 DNA: TGTGCCAGCTCACCACCCGACAGATATGGCTACACCTTC. It translates to CASSPPDRYGYTF.

V gene TRBV9 combines with J gene TRBJ2-3; weak D call: TRBD2 (6 bases). The CDR3 runs 15 residues. V lost 5 bases and J 2 bases, leaving 15 bases between the germline ends. The V gene's germline CDR1 is SGDLS and CDR2 YYNGEE. The CDR3 loop is CASSQWDFSTDTQYF. CDR3 nucleotides: TGTGCCAGCAGTCAGTGGGACTTTTCCACAGATACGCAGTATTTT.

The chain employs TRBV6-5 and TRBJ1-5; 7 bases fit TRBD1. Germline V gene data show CDR1 as MNHEY and CDR2 as SVGAGI. The CDR3 consists of 14 residues. V was pared by 0 bases and J by 5 bases, with 1 base of the junction left unmatched. CDR3 nucleotide sequence: TGTGCCAGCAGTTACTCCAGGGGGGATCAGCCCCAGCATTTT. It translates to CASSYSRGDQPQHF.

The V gene is TRBV19, the J gene TRBJ1-1, with D hard to call. The V gene's germline CDR1 is LNHDA and CDR2 SQIVND (reference sequence). The CDR3 has 13 amino acids. Trimming removed 1 base at V and 6 bases at J, with 9 bases between. CDR3 sequence: CASSIGGAAEAFF. Here the CDR3 DNA reads TGTGCCAGTAGTATAGGGGGAGCGGCTGAAGCTTTCTTT.

V and J are TRBV18 and TRBJ1-3, with TRBD1 as a possible D gene (6 bases). Germline V gene lookup returns CDR1 KGHSH and CDR2 LQKENI. CDR3 size: 15 residues. With 3 bases removed from V and 2 bases from J, the gap between germline ends came to 11 bases. CDR3 protein: CASSPPGGPGNTIYF. DNA of the CDR3: TGTGCCAGCTCACCCCCCGGGGGGCCTGGAAACACCATATATTTT. The whole variable domain, remainder taken from reference TRBV18 and TRBJ1-3, is NAGVMQNPRHLVRRRGQEARLRCSPMKGHSHVYWYRQLPEEGLKFMVYLQKENIIDESGMPKERFSAEFPKEGPSILRIQQVVRGDSAAYFCASSPPGGPGNTIYFGEGSWLTVV.

This clone was recorded once. This rearrangement joins TRBV9 to TRBJ2-7; no firm D call. The V end was cut by 2 bases, the J end by 3 bases, with 9 bases between. The CDR3 totals 13 residues. Germline V gene data show CDR1 as SGDLS and CDR2 as YYNGEE. CDR3: CASSVETGYEQYF. Here the CDR3 DNA reads TGTGCCAGCAGCGTGGAGACCGGCTACGAGCAGTACTTC.

The chain has TRBV13 and TRBJ1-4; D is unresolved. V was trimmed by 0 bases and J by 8 bases, leaving 1 base between them. The CDR3 is made up of 11 amino acids. From germline, CDR1 is PRHDT and CDR2 FYEKMQ (reference sequence). CDR3 nucleotide sequence: TGTGCCAGCAGCTTAGGGGAAAAACTGTTTTTT. Its translation is CASSLGEKLFF.

Here the CDR3 DNA reads TGTGCCAGCATCGCCCGGGATGAGCAGTTCTTC. Protein: CASIARDEQFF. The chain has TRBV27 and TRBJ2-1, with no clear D. CDR1 and CDR2 from the germline V gene are MNHEY and SMNVEV (reference sequence). Trimming removed 7 bases from V and 8 bases from J, with 9 bases in between. CDR3 length: 11 amino acids.

The V call is TRBV5-6, the J call TRBJ2-3; TRBD2 agrees at 8 bases. The CDR3 runs 14 residues. Germline loops: CDR1 SGHDT, CDR2 YYEEEE. The V segment lost 4 bases and the J segment 2 bases; nucleotides outside the gene matches: 3. The DNA of the CDR3 is TGTGCCAGCAGCACGGGACTAGTCACAGATACGCAGTATTTT. It specifies CASSTGLVTDTQYF.

The V and J genes are TRBV2 and TRBJ2-7; a weak D match, TRBD2 (6 bases). Trimming pared 8 bases from V and 5 bases from J, leaving 10 bases between. Per the germline V gene, CDR1 is SNHLY and CDR2 is FYNNEI. The CDR3 contains 11 residues. DNA for the CDR3: TGTGCCAGCCTGGGGGGAAACGAGCAGTACTTC. Residues: CASLGGNEQYF. The entire variable domain, with the rest obtained from reference TRBV2 and TRBJ2-7, is as follows: EPEVTQTPSHQVTQMGQEVILRCVPISNHLYFYWYRQILGQKVEFLVSFYNNEISEKSEIFDDQFSVERPDGSNFTLKIRSTKLEDSAMYFCASLGGNEQYFGPGTRLTVT.

In the case of this clone: Germline is not matched at one junction end, which may reflect a read error. CDR3 nucleotide sequence: TGCGCCAGCAGCCCGATACTAGCGGGGAGCACCAGGGAGCTGTTTTTT. This sequence encodes CASSPILAGSTRELFF. The chain recombines TRBV4-1 with TRBJ2-2, with TRBD2 matching 10 bases. The CDR3 runs to 16 residues. From germline, CDR1 is MGHRA and CDR2 YSYEKL.

The V and J genes are TRBV4-1 and TRBJ2-1; D ambiguous. The CDR3 extends over 17 amino acids. Germline CDR1 reads MGHRA; CDR2 reads YSYEKL. V lost 0 bases and J lost 4, with 16 bases in between. The CDR3 region has the DNA TGCGCCAGCAGCCAAGATTTGCTGCAGTCAACTTACAATGAGCAGTTCTTC. It yields the protein CASSQDLLQSTYNEQFF.

This clone was seen a single time. This chain uses TRBV19 with TRBJ1-2, with TRBD1 matching 7 bases. Germline CDR1 and CDR2: LNHDA and SQIVND (reference sequence). The CDR3 is 16 residues long. V lost 7 bases, J lost 4 bases, and 15 bases stayed unmatched. CDR3 residues: CASTQTPGTDRYGYTF. As DNA, the CDR3 is TGTGCCAGTACCCAAACACCCGGGACAGACCGCTATGGCTACACCTTC.